Listed below are T cell receptor beta chains from one sample, sequenced in a study of CD8+CD57+ T cells in acquired aplastic anemia. A single record per CDR3 protein comes from TCRdb applying MiXCR to the reads. The table has about 110,000 distinct CDR3 sequences, under 60% seen once. The material sequenced was sorted CD4+, CD8+, or CD8+CD57+ T cells (not recorded which) from PBMCs. These receptors were obtained from a human donor in good health, serving as a control. Each CDR3 is given with its conserved first and last residue. A D gene is named only where the DNA matches it firmly. Expanded clones are given a class, and other clones once, few, many or no size at all.

V gene: TRBV10-2
D gene: TRBD2
J gene: TRBJ2-2
clone size: once
CDR3 DNA: TGCGCCAGCAGTGCCACTAGCGGGGGGGAGCTGTTTTTT
CDR3 protein: CASSATSGGELFF

V gene: TRBV6-2/TRBV6-3
D gene: NA
J gene: TRBJ2-7
clone size: many
CDR3 DNA: TGTGCCAGCAGTTACTCCCGGACGGATGAGAGCTCCTACGAGCAGTACTTC
CDR3 protein: CASSYSRTDESSYEQYF

V gene: TRBV7-3
D gene: NA
J gene: TRBJ2-7
clone size: many
CDR3 DNA: TGTGCCAGCAGCTTATTTGCCGGGGGCGAGCAGTACTTC
CDR3 protein: CASSLFAGGEQYF

V gene: TRBV4-3
D gene: TRBD1
J gene: TRBJ2-5
clone size: NA
CDR3 DNA: TGCGCCAGCAGCCTGACCGGGACAGGGACCCAGTACTTC
CDR3 protein: CASSLTGTGTQYF

V gene: TRBV10-3
D gene: TRBD1
J gene: TRBJ2-7
clone size: NA
CDR3 DNA: TGTGCCACAGAGACAGGGACCTACGAGCAGTACTTC
CDR3 protein: CATETGTYEQYF

V gene: TRBV6-2/TRBV6-3
D gene: NA
J gene: TRBJ2-7
clone size: many
CDR3 DNA: TGTGCCAGCAGTTACGGGTTCCTCTCCTACGAGCAGTACTTC
CDR3 protein: CASSYGFLSYEQYF

V gene: TRBV16
D gene: NA
J gene: TRBJ2-7
clone size: many
CDR3 DNA: TGTGCCAGCAGCCAGCTCAAGGACGGGACCTACGAGCAGTACTTC
CDR3 protein: CASSQLKDGTYEQYF

V gene: TRBV12-5
D gene: TRBD1
J gene: TRBJ2-7
clone size: many
CDR3 DNA: TGTGCTAGTGGTTTGGCCAGGGGGTTTGCCTACGAGCAGTACTTC
CDR3 protein: CASGLARGFAYEQYF

V gene: TRBV6-1
D gene: NA
J gene: TRBJ1-6
clone size: once
CDR3 DNA: TGTGCCAGCAGGGAAGTGAACTCACCCCTCCACTTT
CDR3 protein: CASREVNSPLHF

V gene: TRBV7-2
D gene: TRBD2
J gene: TRBJ2-1
clone size: NA
CDR3 DNA: TGTGCCAGCAGCTTAGCTAGCGGGAGTGGGAACAATGAGCAGTTCTTC
CDR3 protein: CASSLASGSGNNEQFF

V gene: TRBV30
D gene: NA
J gene: TRBJ1-1
clone size: few
CDR3 DNA: TGTGCCTGGAGTGTAGGGCAGAGCTCTGAAGCTTTCTTT
CDR3 protein: CAWSVGQSSEAFF

V gene: TRBV6-5
D gene: TRBD1
J gene: TRBJ2-7
clone size: many
CDR3 DNA: TGTGCCAGCAGTTCAACCGGGACAGCTTACGAGCAGTACTTC
CDR3 protein: CASSSTGTAYEQYF